These T cell receptor beta chains were read from a single sample in a study of CD8 T cells in ankylosing spondylitis. TCRdb fed the 5' RACE reads into MiXCR, producing one record per CDR3 protein. The sample lists a few hundred thousand distinct CDR3 sequences; about 7.3% were seen once. The sample was blood, either unsorted or a sorted T cell fraction (not recorded which). The receptors come from a male donor with ankylosing spondylitis. The CDR3 runs from the conserved cysteine through the conserved F or W.

TRBV24-1	TRBJ1-1	CATSAGNGAEAFF
TRBV6-1	TRBJ1-5	CASREGGGQPQHF
TRBV2	TRBJ2-3	CASRQGGDTQYF
TRBV6-1	TRBJ2-1	CASSERRPGNNEQFF
TRBV9	TRBJ2-2	CASSVDPRQDGSKGAGELFF
TRBV7-6	TRBJ2-2	CASSLATGNTGELFF
TRBV4-3	TRBJ2-3	CASSQEGRAGPTDTQYF
TRBV10-3	TRBJ2-5	CAISDSKETQYF
TRBV12-3/TRBV12-4	TRBJ2-5	CASSSKTEQETQYF
TRBV15	TRBJ1-1	CATSRGKAGSDTEAFF
TRBV6-5	TRBJ1-1	CASSYQGQGPEAFF
TRBV6-2/TRBV6-3	TRBJ1-1	CASSYSRQRNTEAFF
TRBV11-2	TRBJ2-4	CASSPLAGARIFGKNIQYF
TRBV5-1	TRBJ2-1	CASSSLGIAFYNEQFF
TRBV9	TRBJ1-1	CASSTRGWGTEAFF
TRBV7-9	TRBJ1-4	CASSLGGQLGEKLFF
TRBV27	TRBJ2-1	CASSISGGARNEQFF
TRBV20-1	TRBJ1-5	CSASSGTGVNQPQHF
TRBV4-2	TRBJ2-7	CASSQAQGKRDEQYF
TRBV5-6	TRBJ1-2	CASSQLAIDRGSGGYTF
TRBV4-3	TRBJ2-3	CASSQGRGSSTDTQYF
TRBV20-1	TRBJ1-3	CSAPPGTGHGNTIYF
TRBV4-3	TRBJ1-2	CASSQRDSPDGYTF
TRBV7-9	TRBJ1-1	CASSLGTGWTEAFF
TRBV7-9	TRBJ2-6	CASSVGLKETGANVLTF
TRBV29-1	TRBJ2-7	CSVVWGLEQYF
TRBV28	TRBJ2-5	CASSLWDRKETQYF
TRBV25-1	TRBJ2-5	CASTVLTTGHQETQYF
TRBV27	TRBJ2-5	CASSLGSPGRETQYF
TRBV11-1	TRBJ2-2	CASSTLPGENTGELFF
TRBV15	TRBJ2-3	CATSRDRTGIDTQYF
TRBV28	TRBJ1-1	CASSPEWTEAFF
TRBV6-1	TRBJ2-2	CASRLPDTGTRVGELFF
TRBV4-2	TRBJ2-3	CASSRQDPSTDTQYF
TRBV28	TRBJ2-6	CASSSIRQSLGANVLTF
TRBV23-1	TRBJ2-3	CVTRQRGRTDTQYF
TRBV12-3/TRBV12-4	TRBJ2-5	CASSLAGAKTQYF
TRBV10-3	TRBJ2-7	CAISESRGSPSNEQYF
TRBV9	TRBJ2-1	CASSVAPGIAGVSYNEQFF
TRBV7-9	TRBJ2-1	CASSLSDRVRTYNEQFF
TRBV27	TRBJ2-7	CASSGVESAYEQYF
TRBV27	TRBJ1-1	CASSLTRQGKGNTEAFF